This T cell receptor beta chain was obtained from a study of blood T cell repertoires in COVID-19. Background on the study: Sources were T cells, B-cell-depleted T cells, or PBMCs; the material itself was cDNA or gDNA.

Authors' analysis steps: Reference gene primer amplification in the assay estimated nucleated cell counts. TCRdb's copy holds only in-frame clones and misses some; the assay was immunoSEQ multiplex PCR. The V and J calls and clone size are taken from that table; D and trimming were inferred from the DNA. The repertoire holds 250,000 to 350,000 clones, with roughly 80% as singletons. In germline, CDR1 is SGHTA, CDR2 FQGNSA. Trimming removed 6 bases at V and 1 base at J, with 15 bases between. There are 15 residues in the CDR3. The chain couples TRBV7-2 to TRBJ1-1; D perhaps matches TRBD1 (5 bases). The sequence derives from a woman between 45 and 65 years old with active or convalescent COVID-19. Sequenced material: peripheral blood. CDR3 sequence (DNA): TGTGCCAGCAGGTTAAGGTGGGGCACGAACACTGAAGCTTTCTTT. Translation gives CASRLRWGTNTEAFF.